These 7 T cell receptor beta chains were sequenced from one sample in a study of blood T cells in healthy people across ages. Combining a sample-barcoded 5' primer with a J-beta primer mix, a second PCR ran for 7 to 11 cycles. TCRdb fed the 5' RACE reads into MiXCR, producing one record per CDR3 protein. Of approximately 690,000 distinct CDR3 sequences listed, roughly 58% are singletons. Material for sequencing was blood. The receptor source for this set is a man in his fifties or sixties in good health.

The chain employs TRBV7-9 and TRBJ1-2; the D gene is possibly TRBD1 (5 bases). CDR1 SEHNR and CDR2 FQNEAQ come from the germline V gene (reference sequence). The length of the CDR3 is 16 residues. V was shortened by 10 bases and J by 6 bases, with 27 bases between the two germline ends. The CDR3 DNA follows: TGTGCCATCTCCCCCCGGGACCTACTCCGCCGGGATGGCTACACCTTC. Encoded protein: CAISPRDLLRRDGYTF.

The V call is TRBV12-3 or TRBV12-4, the J call TRBJ1-1; 8 bases agree with TRBD1. J gave up 7 bases and V 0 bases, and 4 bases lay outside the gene matches. This CDR3 has 14 amino acids. The CDR3 DNA reads as TGTGCCAGCAGTTTAGCCCCAGGGGGCGTTGAAGCTTTCTTT. Protein: CASSLAPGGVEAFF.

The chain has TRBV12-3 or TRBV12-4 and TRBJ2-5; TRBD2 is a possible D gene (6 bases). Trimming left V 6 bases short and J 1 base short, with 12 bases between. This CDR3 has 14 amino acids. The DNA of the CDR3 is TGTGCCAGCAGCGGGACTCCACCCCAAGAGACCCAGTACTTC. Residues: CASSGTPPQETQYF.

CDR3 protein: CASSHAQVDTQYF. CDR3 in DNA: TGCGCCAGCAGCCATGCTCAGGTAGATACGCAGTATTTT. The rearrangement links TRBV4-1 to TRBJ2-3; D remains ambiguous. V gave up 3 bases and J gave up 5 bases, with 9 bases separating them. CDR1 is MGHRA and CDR2 is YSYEKL in the germline V gene. There are 13 residues in the CDR3.

V usage is TRBV10-3 and J usage is TRBJ1-1, with 8 bases matching TRBD1. The CDR3 has 14 residues. The junction had 4 bases not matched to a gene; V was cut back by 6 bases and J by 1 base. From germline, CDR1 is ENHRY and CDR2 SYGVKD. In nucleotides, the CDR3 is TGTGCCATCAGGACCGGGACAGGGAACACTGAAGCTTTCTTT. Residues: CAIRTGTGNTEAFF.

V usage is TRBV2 and J usage is TRBJ2-5, with D possibly TRBD1 on 5 matching bases. This CDR3 comprises 13 residues. In germline, CDR1 is SNHLY, CDR2 FYNNEI. Trimming took off 4 bases at V and 4 bases at J, with 10 bases between the two ends. The chain's CDR3 is CASSGQRGETQYF. CDR3 bases: TGTGCCAGCAGTGGACAGAGAGGAGAGACCCAGTACTTC. The full variable domain, its missing parts supplied by reference TRBV2 and TRBJ2-5, is EPEVTQTPSHQVTQMGQEVILRCVPISNHLYFYWYRQILGQKVEFLVSFYNNEISEKSEIFDDQFSVERPDGSNFTLKIRSTKLEDSAMYFCASSGQRGETQYFGPGTRLLVL.

J is TRBJ2-3 and V is TRBV20-1; the match to TRBD2 covers 9 bases. Germline V CDR1 and CDR2: DFQATT, SNEGSKA (reference sequence). The V gene end was trimmed by 6 bases and the J gene end by 3 bases; junction bases not matched to a gene: 19. The CDR3 consists of 18 residues. In DNA, the CDR3 is TGCAGTGCCGTCTCAGCGGGGGGCCCCATAATTGGGACAGATACGCAGTATTTT. Its protein product is CSAVSAGGPIIGTDTQYF.